The source of this T cell receptor (beta chain) is a study of T cells in Graves' hyperthyroidism and ophthalmopathy (dated by TCRdb to between 2018 and 2021). Concerning the study at large: A discovery cohort of approximately 97 patients, about 44 with Graves' ophthalmopathy and fewer than 65 with stable Graves' hyperthyroidism, was used to find distinguishing TCR V-J signatures. Thyroid tissue and blood T-cell repertoires from more than 5 Graves' hyperthyroidism patients were also compared in the study. The roughly 99 discovery patients were divided at random into training and test sets in a 7:3 ratio. An independent validation cohort of fewer than 20 hyperthyroidism patients and about 16 patients who later progressed to ophthalmopathy tested prospective prediction of ophthalmopathy. The paper reports TCR Vbeta CDR3 sequencing of approximately 140 peripheral blood samples: 43 ophthalmopathy, around 80 hyperthyroidism and around 17 progressor patients. After blood sampling, hyperthyroidism patients were treated with methimazole at a starting dose of 30 mg daily, and ophthalmopathy patients were treated with high-dose intravenous methylprednisolone. Study-wide findings and limitations: In cross-validation, a model built on a 13 V-J signature told ophthalmopathy apart from stable hyperthyroidism with 87.88% sensitivity and around 83% specificity, and in testing the same model reached 80%/75%. Sample size was not statistically predetermined, and investigators were not blinded to group allocation. In validation, the model predicted progression to ophthalmopathy with over 65% sensitivity and roughly 75% specificity, a median of 6.5 months before onset. Most expanded thyroid clonotypes (frequency above 0.001) were also found in blood, which suggests that blood repertoires may mirror thyroid immune responses.

Stable Graves' hyperthyroidism was defined as no progression to ophthalmopathy during 18 months of follow-up. Hyperthyroidism patients were newly diagnosed, had a disease duration of under 2 months, and were aged 18 to 65 years. Exclusion was applied to patients with uncontrolled infections, other autoimmune diseases, pregnancy or lactation. Diagnoses were established on the basis of clinical symptoms, serum thyroxine and TRAb, thyroid ultrasound, and orbital computed tomography. Total RNA was extracted with Trizol reagent, and quality was checked on an Agilent 2100 Bioanalyzer. The TCR beta CDR3 regions were amplified from the RNA transcripts. For the first round of RT-PCR on the TCR CDR3, the HTBI primer set was used together with the Qiagen OneStep RT-PCR kit. The libraries were constructed in a second round of multiplex PCR and then size-selected and purified. Paired-end sequencing of the libraries was performed with 100 bp reads on an Illumina HiSeq2000. Per the source publication's procedure: SOAPnuke was used to process the raw data, throwing out any read that contained adapters or uncalled bases, had a mean Phred below 15, or lacked an exact constant-primer or identifier match. COPE v1.2.5 was used to merge high-quality paired reads, and clonotypes were defined as unique nucleotide sequences. Clonotypes were aligned to IMGT TRBV, TRBD and TRBJ reference segments using MiTCR v1.1. Only V-J combinations with frequency above 0.0001, covering 99.2% of repertoires, were analysed. The TCS score was defined as the ratio of F50 (clonal expansion) to E x V (chaos), calculated using BLOSUM62-based TCRdist between CDR3 peptides within each V-J. Welch's t-statistics and random forest reduced around 550 V-J features to fewer than 15, which were used in a naive Bayes classifier (R e1071). Thyroid-blood repertoire similarity was quantified with the Morisita-Horn index. The public sequencing data were trimmed at Q25 with fastp and processed into clonotypes with MiXCR by TCRdb, which kept only in-frame beta chains. Each entry merges the rows of one CDR3 protein and shows their most common DNA and genes. These V and J calls are TCRdb output, not the study's own analysis. For this sample there are about 580,000 distinct CDR3 sequences; 46% appear just once. The ten largest clonotypes hold 7.5% to 8.5% of the sample.

There are many counts of this clonotype. Its antigen target is currently unknown. The record has no base qualities; no much larger clone is one base away. The sample comprised peripheral blood or thyroid tissue (not recorded which). The TCR comes from a woman aged 18-29 years with Graves' hyperthyroidism.

The nucleotides read TGTGCCAGCAGCCGACAGACCTACGAGCAGTACTTC. Its protein reads: CASSRQTYEQYF. The chain is encoded by TRBV11-3 joined to TRBJ2-7, with a weak D call of TRBD1 (5 bases match). Trimming removed 5 bases from V and 2 bases from J, leaving 7 bases between the germline ends. The CDR3 runs 12 amino acids, cysteine and phenylalanine included. Only the CDR3 region is kept as DNA, spanning 36 bases read in frame from base 1. CDR1 and CDR2, per the germline V gene, are SGHNT and YENEEA.